Reported below is one T cell receptor (beta chain). Its antigen is as yet unknown. This CDR3 has 14 residues. Per the germline V gene, CDR1 is SGHDT and CDR2 is YYEEEE. Trimming took off 0 bases at V and 6 bases at J, with 13 bases between the two ends. This entry comes from a study of shared clonotypes between healthy human individuals. Assay runs were performed at deep level. TCRdb's copy holds only in-frame clones and misses some; the assay was immunoSEQ multiplex PCR. The sample yields more than 1,200,000 clones, less than 99% seen once. Study-level results: Clonotypes that were shared across a handful of donors made up approximately 5% of naive CD4 clonotypes.

V usage is TRBV5-6 and J usage is TRBJ2-7; TRBD1 is a possible D gene (5 bases). This sequence was found in a man younger than 40 in good health. The sequenced sample was naive CD4+ T cells sorted from blood. Subset specified: CD45RA+ positively selected. The CDR3 sequence: CASSLAAGMSEQYF. DNA for the CDR3: TGTGCCAGCAGCTTGGCCGCAGGGATGAGCGAGCAGTACTTC.